Sequencing of this T cell receptor (beta chain) was carried out in a study of T cells in women clearing cervical HPV infection. Study as a whole: Women with histologically confirmed HPV16-related CIN3 or worse, 2 with invasive cancer, served as cases. Study-level points and caveats: Effector/memory and HPV-specific T cells were not isolated, and association timing is unknown.

V was pared by 5 bases and J by 2 bases, with 12 bases between. Germline CDR1 and CDR2: LNHDA and SQIVND (reference sequence). The CDR3 runs 14 residues. Profiled with immunoSEQ multiplex PCR; TCRdb holds only in-frame clones, not every one. This sample's clone table lists 20,000 to 25,000 clones. To note about this clone: The antigen is unknown. The read comes to an end 3 residues before the CDR3 does, leaving the germline J gene to fill in the end.

This TCR was recovered from a woman aged 18-69 years with a cervical HPV16 infection that either progressed to CIN3+ or cleared (not recorded which). The sequenced sample consisted of blood buffy coat. The chain recombines TRBV19 with TRBJ2-5, with D possibly being TRBD1 (5 bases). The CDR3 region is CASSPGLWQETQYF. Incomplete CDR3 DNA: TGTGCCAGTAGTCCAGGGTTGTGGCAAGAGACC.